This T cell receptor (beta chain) appears in the sequencing data of a study of T cells after yellow fever vaccination. This clonotype was picked up a small number of times. TCRdb re-derived calls from the 5' RACE reads in MiXCR, one entry per CDR3 protein. This sample has approximately 510,000 distinct CDR3 sequences, with 21% found just once. The V end lost 4 bases, the J end lost 6 bases, and 17 bases lay between the germline ends. Germline V gene data show CDR1 as SGHRS and CDR2 as YFSETQ. CDR3 size: 15 residues. The source is a man between 18 and 29 years old who received the YFV17D yellow fever vaccine. The sample here was PBMCs, taken roughly 20 days after the first yellow fever vaccination. The rearrangement links TRBV5-1 to TRBJ2-1, with D unresolved. The CDR3 region has the DNA TGCGCCAGCAGCCCCGTGCCCTGGGGATCCAATGAGCAGTTCTTC. Translated, it gives CASSPVPWGSNEQFF.